What follows describes a single TCR beta chain. This clonotype has at least ten counts. Its antigen remains unidentified. Base qualities are not provided; no much larger clone lies one nucleotide away. The data originate from a study of T cell repertoires in cytomegalovirus infection (dated by TCRdb to 2018 to 2020). Regarding the study in general: Donor HLA type was relevant to the analysis, because carriage of CMV infection together with the matching HLA type was indicated by public TCR beta signatures.

Overall study results and their limits: The ex vivo response was dominated by HLA-C-restricted CMV-specific TCR beta clonotypes, which also provided the single most frequent clonotype in two of eight donors. In both this cohort and an independent approximately 370-donor cohort, the cumulative frequency of public TCR beta family members distinguished carriers of CMV infection plus the relevant HLA type.

Inclusive of the bounding cysteine and phenylalanine, the CDR3 is 14 residues long. The DNA shown is the 42-base CDR3, in frame from base 1. The germline V gene (reference sequence) yields LGHDT for CDR1 and YNNKEL for CDR2. V drops 4 bases and J drops 6 bases, leaving 16 bases in between. TCRdb lists the instrument as Illumina HiSeq 1500. In-frame beta chains were kept once TCRdb had trimmed the public reads at Q25 with fastp and called clones with MiXCR. Each entry merges the rows of one CDR3 protein and shows their most common DNA and genes. For this sample there are almost 300,000 distinct CDR3 sequences; 9.6% appear just once. The leading ten clones occupy around 2.5% of the sample.

The clonotype originates from a human donor in good health (CMV status not recorded). Some clones in this sample may be carry-over from other donors' samples. Sequenced material: PBMCs. Recombination linked TRBV3-1 to TRBJ2-7, with no reliable assignment of the D segment. The DNA is as follows: TGTGCCAGCAGCCGCCACTCTGATGCGTCCGAGCAGTACTTC. It translates as CASSRHSDASEQYF.